The T cell receptor (beta chain) under discussion was sequenced for a study of blood T cell repertoires in COVID-19 (dated by TCRdb to about 2020). Background for the entire study: Collaborator samples came from the United States, Italy and Spain and covered acute and convalescent phases of COVID-19. The material from the prospective study consisted of cDNA or gDNA derived from T cells, B-cell-depleted T cells, or PBMCs. Deeply sampled blood TCRbeta repertoires from subjects exposed to, actively infected with, or recovered from COVID-19 were included in the dataset. Samples were obtained from the ongoing ImmuneRACE study (first 160 participants) and from about 1,300 subjects provided by 6 global collaborators. Where available, HLA class I and class II types were obtained from metadata supplied by the sample provider rather than from assay-based typing. The sample metadata nearly always contained a de-identified subject ID, COVID-19 status, age in years and sex. The repertoires were made available in a free public database intended to serve as a resource for research on the immune response to SARS-CoV-2. The study at large found these results: How much clinical and demographic metadata was included differed by source and by participant, and the metadata was provided uncurated.

One collaborating source in Seattle enrolled patients during active infection and followed them longitudinally through the course of disease. Each collaborating institution followed its own protocols to collect whole blood in K2EDTA tubes. Collaborator samples were shipped for TCRbeta analysis as frozen whole blood, isolated PBMCs, or DNA extracted from either sample type. The immunoSEQ Assay, a bias-controlled multiplex PCR, was used to amplify TCRbeta CDR3 regions from genomic DNA. The paper's data handling went like this. The number of nucleated cells in each sample was estimated by amplification of reference gene primers within the assay. To quantify the absolute abundance of each unique TCRbeta CDR3 rearrangement, sequence reads were collapsed and filtered. For each sample, productive Simpson clonality was calculated by taking the square root of Simpson's diversity index across productive rearrangements. What TCRdb holds here is the immuneACCESS table cut down to in-frame rearrangements. Part of the clones is not present; checked against another copy, under half of the missing clones reflect an unresolved V gene, and the others are unexplained. V and J calls and clone size are copied from that table; D and trimming were computed from the DNA. The sample table shows hundreds of thousands of clones, and approximately 86% are seen once. The leading ten clones occupy around 13% of the sample.

Details on this clone: Its antigen remains undetermined. The sample holds no much larger clone one base away, and base qualities are not on file.

This TCR derives from a woman aged 65 to 85 with COVID-19, enrolled during active disease. The sample comprised peripheral blood.

The CDR3 reads CASSVITGIINEQYF. At the DNA level, the sequence is TGCGCCAGCAGCGTAATTACAGGGATTATCAACGAGCAGTACTTC. The rearranged segments are TRBV5-1 and TRBJ2-7; TRBD1 is a weak D gene call, 6 bases matching. The trim is 4 bases for V and 5 bases for J, with a gap of 19 bases between the germline ends. The germline V gene encodes CDR1 SGHRS and CDR2 YFSETQ. The CDR3 holds 15 amino acids from the cysteine to the phenylalanine. Only the CDR3 DNA is retained, 45 bases long and in frame from the first base. Reference TRBV5-1 and TRBJ2-7 genes cover what lies past the CDR3, so the full variable domain is KAGVTQTPRYLIKTRGQQVTLSCSPISGHRSVSWYQQTPGQGLQFLFEYFSETQRNKGNFPGRFSGRQFSNSRSEMNVSTLELGDSALYLCASSVITGIINEQYFGPGTRLTVT.